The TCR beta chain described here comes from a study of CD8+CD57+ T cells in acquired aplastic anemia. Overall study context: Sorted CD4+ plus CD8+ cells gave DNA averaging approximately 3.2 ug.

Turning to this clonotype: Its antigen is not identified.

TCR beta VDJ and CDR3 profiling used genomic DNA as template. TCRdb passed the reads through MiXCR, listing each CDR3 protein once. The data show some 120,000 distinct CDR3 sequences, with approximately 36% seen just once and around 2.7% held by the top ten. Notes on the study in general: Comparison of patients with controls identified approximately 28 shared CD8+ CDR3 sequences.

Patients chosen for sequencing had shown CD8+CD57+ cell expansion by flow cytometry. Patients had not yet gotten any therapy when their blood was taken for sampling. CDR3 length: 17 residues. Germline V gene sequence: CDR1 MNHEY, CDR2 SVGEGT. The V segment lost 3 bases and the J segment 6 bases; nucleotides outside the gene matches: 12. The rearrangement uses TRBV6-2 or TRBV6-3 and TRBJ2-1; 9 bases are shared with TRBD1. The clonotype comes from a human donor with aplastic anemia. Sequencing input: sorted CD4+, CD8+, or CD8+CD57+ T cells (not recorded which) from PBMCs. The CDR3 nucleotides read TGTGCCAGCAGTTATGACCGGTTCGGGACAGGGAGCAATGAGCAGTTCTTC. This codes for CASSYDRFGTGSNEQFF.